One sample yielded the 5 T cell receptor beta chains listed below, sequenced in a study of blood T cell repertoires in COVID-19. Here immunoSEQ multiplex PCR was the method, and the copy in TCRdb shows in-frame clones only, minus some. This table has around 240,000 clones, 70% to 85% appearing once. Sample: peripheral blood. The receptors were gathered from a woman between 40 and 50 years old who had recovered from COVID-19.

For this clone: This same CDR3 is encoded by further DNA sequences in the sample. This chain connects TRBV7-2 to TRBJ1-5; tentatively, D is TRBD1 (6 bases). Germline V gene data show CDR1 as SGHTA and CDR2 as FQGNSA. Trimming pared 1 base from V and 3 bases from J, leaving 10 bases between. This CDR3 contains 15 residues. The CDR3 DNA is TGTGCCAGCAGCTTAGGGCAGGGGCTCAATCAGCCCCAGCATTTT. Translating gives CASSLGQGLNQPQHF. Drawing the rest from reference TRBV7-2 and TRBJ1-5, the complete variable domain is GAGVSQSPSNKVTEKGKDVELRCDPISGHTALYWYRQSLGQGLEFLIYFQGNSAPDKSGLPSDRFSAERTGGSVSTLTIQRTQQEDSAVYLCASSLGQGLNQPQHFGDGTRLSIL.

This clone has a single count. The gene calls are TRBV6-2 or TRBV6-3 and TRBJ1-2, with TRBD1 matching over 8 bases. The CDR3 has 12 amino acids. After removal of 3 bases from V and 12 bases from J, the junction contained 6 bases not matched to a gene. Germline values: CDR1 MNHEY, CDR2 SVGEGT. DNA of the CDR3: TGTGCCAGCAGTTATTGGGGACAGGCCCACACCTTC. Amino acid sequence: CASSYWGQAHTF.

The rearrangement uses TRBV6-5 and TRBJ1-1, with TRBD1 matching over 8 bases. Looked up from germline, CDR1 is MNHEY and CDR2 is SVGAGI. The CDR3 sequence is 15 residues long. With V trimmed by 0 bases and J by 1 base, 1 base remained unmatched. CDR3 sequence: CASSYSTGANTEAFF. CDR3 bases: TGTGCCAGCAGTTACTCGACAGGGGCGAACACTGAAGCTTTCTTT.

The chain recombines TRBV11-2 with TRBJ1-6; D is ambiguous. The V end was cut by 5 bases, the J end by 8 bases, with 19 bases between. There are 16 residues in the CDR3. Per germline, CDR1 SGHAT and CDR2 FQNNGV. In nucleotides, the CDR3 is TGTGCCAGCAGCCGTTGGGCACCTCCTCTGGATTCACCCCTCCACTTT. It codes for CASSRWAPPLDSPLHF.

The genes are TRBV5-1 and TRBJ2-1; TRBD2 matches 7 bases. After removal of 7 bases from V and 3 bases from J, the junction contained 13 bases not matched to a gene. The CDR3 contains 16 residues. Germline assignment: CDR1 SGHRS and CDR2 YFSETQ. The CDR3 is CASGTESGAVYNEQFF. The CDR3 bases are TGCGCCAGCGGCACTGAGAGCGGGGCTGTCTACAATGAGCAGTTCTTC. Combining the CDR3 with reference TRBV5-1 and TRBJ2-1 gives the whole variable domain KAGVTQTPRYLIKTRGQQVTLSCSPISGHRSVSWYQQTPGQGLQFLFEYFSETQRNKGNFPGRFSGRQFSNSRSEMNVSTLELGDSALYLCASGTESGAVYNEQFFGPGTRLTVL.